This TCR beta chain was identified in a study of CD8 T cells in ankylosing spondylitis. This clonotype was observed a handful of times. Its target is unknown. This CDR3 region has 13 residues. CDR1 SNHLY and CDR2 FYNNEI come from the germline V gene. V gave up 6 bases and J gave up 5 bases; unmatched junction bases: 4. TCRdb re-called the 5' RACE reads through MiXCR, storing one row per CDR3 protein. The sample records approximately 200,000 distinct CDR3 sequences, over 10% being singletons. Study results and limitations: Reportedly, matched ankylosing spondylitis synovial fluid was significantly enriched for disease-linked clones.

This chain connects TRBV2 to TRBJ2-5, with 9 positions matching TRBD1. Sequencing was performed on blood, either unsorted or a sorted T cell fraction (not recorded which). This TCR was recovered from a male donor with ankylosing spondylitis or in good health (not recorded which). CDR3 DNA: TGTGCCAGCAGGGACAGGGGCGGCGAGACCCAGTACTTC. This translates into CASRDRGGETQYF.